The 6 T cell receptor beta chains given below trace back to one sample, sequenced in a study of blood T cell repertoires in COVID-19. Sequencing was performed with immunoSEQ multiplex PCR; in TCRdb, only in-frame clones are kept and a portion is missing. The table lists 130,000 to 150,000 clones, approximately 85% of them singletons. The sequencing sample was made of peripheral blood. All receptors derive from a woman aged 55-70 years with COVID-19, enrolled during active disease.

The chain couples TRBV12-5 to TRBJ1-2; D not certain. This CDR3 comprises 15 residues. Germline lookup yields CDR1 LGHNT and CDR2 FRNRAP. The V and J ends lost 2 bases and 6 bases respectively, with 16 bases between them. CDR3 protein: CASGLTTIGGNGYTF. The DNA for the CDR3 is TGTGCTAGTGGTTTGACTACCATCGGAGGGAATGGCTACACCTTC.

The rearrangement links TRBV11-2 to TRBJ1-6, with 7 nucleotides matching TRBD1. The CDR3 length is 15 residues. V dropped 1 base and J dropped 9; count of bases not matched to a gene: 6. Germline V gene sequence: CDR1 SGHAT, CDR2 FQNNGV. The CDR3 spells CASSLAGSGGSPLHF. As DNA, the CDR3 is TGTGCCAGCAGCTTAGCGGGGTCAGGGGGTTCACCCCTCCACTTT. The variable domain in full, completed from reference TRBV11-2 and TRBJ1-6, reads EAGVAQSPRYKIIEKRQSVAFWCNPISGHATLYWYQQILGQGPKLLIQFQNNGVVDDSQLPKDRFSAERLKGVDSTLKIQPAKLEDSAVYLCASSLAGSGGSPLHFGNGTRLTVT.

This chain joins TRBV29-1 and TRBJ1-1; no clear D gene. The germline V gene encodes CDR1 SQVTM and CDR2 ANQGSEA. The CDR3 consists of 14 residues. Between the trimmed V and J ends, which lost 2 bases and 7 bases, there was a span of 17 bases. The CDR3 DNA sequence: TGCAGCGTTGAACCAATGAGGTTGGAATATGAAGCTTTCTTT. Its translation is CSVEPMRLEYEAFF.

This chain joins TRBV20-1 and TRBJ2-1; TRBD1 might be the D (5 bases). Germline V lookup: CDR1 DFQATT, CDR2 SNEGSKA (reference sequence). V dropped 3 bases and J dropped 0 bases, with 21 bases sitting between them. The CDR3 consists of 18 residues. The CDR3 DNA sequence: TGCAGTGCTAGTAGATCGACAGCCAAGAGTTACTCCTACAATGAGCAGTTCTTC. Translating it yields CSASRSTAKSYSYNEQFF.

The V call is TRBV2, the J call TRBJ1-6; 7 bases are shared with TRBD1. This CDR3 has 16 amino acids. Trimming removed 4 bases from V and 5 bases from J; junction bases left unmatched: 8. The germline CDR1 and CDR2 sequences are SNHLY and FYNNEI. CDR3 in amino acids: CASSAFRDSNNSPLHF. DNA for the CDR3: TGTGCCAGCAGTGCCTTCCGGGACAGCAATAATTCACCCCTCCACTTT.

J is TRBJ2-1 and V is TRBV27; D is possibly TRBD1 (6 bases). Trimming took 4 bases from V and 2 from J, leaving 9 bases between them. Germline V CDR1 and CDR2: MNHEY, SMNVEV (reference sequence). CDR3 length: 14 residues. CDR3: CASSSGATYNEQFF. The CDR3 region has the DNA TGTGCCAGCAGTTCAGGGGCCACCTACAATGAGCAGTTCTTC.